A single sample is the source of the 13 T cell receptor beta chains below, sequenced in a study of blood T cell repertoires in COVID-19. The data were produced by immunoSEQ multiplex PCR, yet TCRdb's version contains in-frame clones alone and is incomplete. In the table there are approximately 230,000 clones, about 91% of which are singletons. The sequencing sample was made of peripheral blood. The receptors here all came from a woman aged 25 to 45 with COVID-19, enrolled during active disease.

The V gene is TRBV5-4, the J gene TRBJ2-2; TRBD2 agrees at 12 bases. This CDR3 has 17 amino acids. Germline-derived CDR1 and CDR2 are SGHNT and YYREEE (reference sequence). The J segment lost 2 bases and the V segment lost 0 bases, leaving 2 bases of the junction unmatched. CDR3 loop: CASSLGGLAGNTGELFF. The DNA for the CDR3 is TGTGCCAGCAGCTTGGGGGGACTAGCGGGTAACACCGGGGAGCTGTTTTTT.

The rearrangement uses TRBV9 and TRBJ2-3; no firm D call. The CDR3 totals 16 residues. The V gene's germline CDR1 is SGDLS and CDR2 YYNGEE. V lost 0 bases and J lost 6, with 17 bases in between. Here the CDR3 DNA reads TGTGCCAGCAGCGTAGCCGTTTTCTCCAGGATGGATACGCAGTATTTT. This translates into CASSVAVFSRMDTQYF.

The CDR3 loop reads CASSRTDRMNQPQHF. CDR3 DNA: TGTGCCAGTAGCCGAACGGACAGAATGAATCAGCCCCAGCATTTT. The chain is built from TRBV19 and TRBJ1-5; D might be TRBD1 (6 bases). V was pared by 6 bases and J by 4 bases, with 16 bases between. Per the germline V gene, CDR1 is LNHDA and CDR2 is SQIVND (reference sequence). The CDR3 extends over 15 amino acids.

The CDR3, as DNA: TGCGCCAGCAGCCAAGATCTTGACAGGGGGCAGTTCTTC. Its protein is CASSQDLDRGQFF. The genes are TRBV4-3 and TRBJ2-1; 8 nucleotides align to TRBD1. This CDR3 has 13 residues. V lost 0 bases, J lost 12 bases, and 4 bases stayed unmatched. Germline V CDR1 and CDR2: LGHNA, YSLEER.

The V and J genes are TRBV5-8 and TRBJ2-7, with 10 bases fitting TRBD1. Germline lookup yields CDR1 SGHTS and CDR2 YDEGEE. Trimming cost V 0 bases and J 5 bases; bases outside gene matches: 5. This CDR3 has 15 amino acids. CDR3: CASSLVGQGWDEQYF. CDR3 coding DNA: TGTGCCAGCAGCTTGGTGGGACAGGGGTGGGACGAGCAGTACTTC.

V and J are TRBV15 and TRBJ1-4; 9 bases map to TRBD1. With V trimmed by 5 bases and J by 7 bases, 5 bases remained unmatched. Per germline, CDR1 LNHNV and CDR2 YYDKDF (reference sequence). CDR3 size: 14 residues. The chain's CDR3 is CATSFGTGLEKLFF. CDR3 nucleotides: TGTGCCACCAGCTTCGGGACAGGGCTTGAAAAACTGTTTTTT.

The chain has TRBV10-3 and TRBJ2-1, with 8 bases matching TRBD2. The CDR3 sequence is 14 residues long. The ends lost 4 bases at V and 7 bases at J; junction bases unmatched: 6. Germline V gives CDR1 ENHRY, CDR2 SYGVKD. The CDR3 protein is CAISGREVGNEQFF. CDR3 DNA sequence: TGTGCCATCAGTGGGCGGGAGGTGGGGAATGAGCAGTTCTTC.

This clone was seen only once. The chain recombines TRBV6-4 with TRBJ2-7; 9 bases map to TRBD1. The CDR3 extends over 13 amino acids. Germline trimming cut 5 bases from V and 5 bases from J; bases unmatched to any gene: 4. Looked up from germline, CDR1 is MRHNA and CDR2 is SNTAGT. This CDR3 is CASSLTGGNEQYF. CDR3 bases: TGTGCCAGCAGTCTTACAGGGGGCAACGAGCAGTACTTC.

The chain links TRBV10-1 to TRBJ2-2, with D possibly TRBD2 on 5 matching bases. There are 14 residues in the CDR3. Trimming shortened V by 0 bases and J by 6 bases, and 8 bases separated the two germline ends. In germline, CDR1 is WNHNN, CDR2 SYGVQD (reference sequence). The CDR3 DNA sequence: TGCGCCAGCAGTGAGTCGAGGGCATCCGGGGAGCTGTTTTTT. It yields the protein CASSESRASGELFF.

For this clone: A read error may produce the germline difference seen at one junction end. The chain carries TRBV3-1 (or the pseudogene TRBV3-2) and TRBJ2-7; D is undetermined. The CDR3 runs 15 residues. CDR1 and CDR2 from the germline V gene are LGHDT and YNNKEL (reference sequence). DNA for the CDR3: TGTGCCAGCAGCCAAGATGCCCGCCTTCTCTACGAACAGTACTTC. Its protein product is CASSQDARLLYEQYF.

The rearrangement joins TRBV18 to TRBJ2-1; the match to TRBD2 covers 10 bases. Germline loops: CDR1 KGHSH, CDR2 LQKENI. With V trimmed by 2 bases and J by 6 bases, 10 bases remained unmatched. CDR3 length: 17 residues. CDR3 DNA sequence: TGTGCCAGCTCACCAGCTAGCGGGAGTGGGGGACCCAATGAGCAGTTCTTC. The encoded protein is CASSPASGSGGPNEQFF.

This chain links TRBV4-3 with TRBJ1-4; 8 nucleotides line up with TRBD1. The junction had 10 bases not matched to a gene; V was cut back by 0 bases and J by 7 bases. The V gene's germline CDR1 is LGHNA and CDR2 YSLEER. The CDR3 has 17 residues. CDR3 nucleotides: TGCGCCAGCAGCCAAGATCCCCGACAGGGGAGAGTTGAAAAACTGTTTTTT. This translates into CASSQDPRQGRVEKLFF.

The chain links TRBV10-3 to TRBJ2-7, with a tentative D call TRBD1 (5 bases). Trimming stripped 3 bases from V and 5 bases from J, with 8 bases between. The germline V gene encodes CDR1 ENHRY and CDR2 SYGVKD. CDR3 length: 12 residues. The CDR3 region is CAISDTGNEQYF. The CDR3, as DNA: TGTGCCATCAGTGATACAGGAAACGAGCAGTACTTC.